This T cell receptor (beta chain) stems from a study of T cell clones after liver transplantation. TCRdb's copy holds only in-frame clones and misses some; the assay was immunoSEQ multiplex PCR. Seen here are under 85,000 clones, over 70% observed once, and the top ten hold 0.79%. This CDR3 spans 15 amino acids. The germline gives CDR1 MDHEN, CDR2 SYDVKM. Germline trimming cut 5 bases from V and 3 bases from J; bases unmatched to any gene: 7. This sequence joins TRBV28 and TRBJ2-7, with 10 bases identical to TRBD2. This clonotype originated in a human patient who received a liver transplant. Some of the T cells may derive from the graft donor. The sequences come from CD4+ T cells from blood, collected 12 months after liver transplant. The CDR3 region is CASSRPSGSSYEQYF. CDR3 nucleotides: TGTGCCAGCAGTCGACCTAGCGGGAGTAGCTACGAGCAGTACTTC.